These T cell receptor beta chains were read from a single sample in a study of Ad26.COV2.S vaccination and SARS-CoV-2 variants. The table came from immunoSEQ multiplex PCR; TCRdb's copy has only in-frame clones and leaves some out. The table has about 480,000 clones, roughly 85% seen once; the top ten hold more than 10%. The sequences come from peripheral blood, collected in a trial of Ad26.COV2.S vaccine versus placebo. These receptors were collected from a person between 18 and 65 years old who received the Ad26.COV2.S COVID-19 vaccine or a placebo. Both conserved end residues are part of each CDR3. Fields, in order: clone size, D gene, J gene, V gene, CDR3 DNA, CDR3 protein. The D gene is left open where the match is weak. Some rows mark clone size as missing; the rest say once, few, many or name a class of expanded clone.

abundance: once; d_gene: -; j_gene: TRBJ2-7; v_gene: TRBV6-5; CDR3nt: TGTGCCAGCAGCTTCTGGCGGGCGGCGAACGAGCAGTACTTC; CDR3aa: CASSFWRAANEQYF
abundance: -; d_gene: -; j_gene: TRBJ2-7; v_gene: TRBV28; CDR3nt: TGTGCCAGCAGTTTATTCGTGGGACCGGGGGAGCAGTACTTC; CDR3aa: CASSLFVGPGEQYF
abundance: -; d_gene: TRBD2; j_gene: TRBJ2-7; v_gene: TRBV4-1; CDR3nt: TGCGCCAGCAGCCAAACGACTAGCGGGACCGAGCAGTACTTC; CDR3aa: CASSQTTSGTEQYF
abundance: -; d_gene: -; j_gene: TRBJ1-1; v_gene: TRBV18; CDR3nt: TGTGCCAGCTCCGCGGGGACCGACACTGAAGCTTTCTTT; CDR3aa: CASSAGTDTEAFF
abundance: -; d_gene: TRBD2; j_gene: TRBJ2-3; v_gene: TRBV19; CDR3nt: TGTGCCAGTAGTATAGATGGGCGCGGGAGGGCCGCTACGCAGTATTTT; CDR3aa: CASSIDGRGRAATQYF
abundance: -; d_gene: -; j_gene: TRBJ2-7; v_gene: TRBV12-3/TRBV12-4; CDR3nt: TGTGCCAGCAGTCTGAGCGGTCCCTACGAGCAGTACTTC; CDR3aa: CASSLSGPYEQYF
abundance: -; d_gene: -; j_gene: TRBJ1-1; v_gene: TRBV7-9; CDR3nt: TGTGCCAGCAGCTTAGACTTCACTGAAGCTTTCTTT; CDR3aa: CASSLDFTEAFF
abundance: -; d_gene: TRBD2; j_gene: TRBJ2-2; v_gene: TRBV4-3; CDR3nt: TGCGCCAGCAGCCAAGTGGGGCTAGCGGGCGCCAACACCGGGGAGCTGTTTTTT; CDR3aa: CASSQVGLAGANTGELFF
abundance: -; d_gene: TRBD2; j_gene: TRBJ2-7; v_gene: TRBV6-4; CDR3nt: TGTGCCAACCCCAGGACCGGACTAGCGGGAGGAGGCTACGAGCAGTACTTC; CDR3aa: CANPRTGLAGGGYEQYF
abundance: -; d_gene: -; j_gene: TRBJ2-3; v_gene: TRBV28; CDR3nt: TGTGCCAGCAGTTTAGACGGGTTCGATACGCAGTATTTT; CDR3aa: CASSLDGFDTQYF
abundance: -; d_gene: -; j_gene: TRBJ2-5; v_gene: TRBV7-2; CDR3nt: TGTGCCAGCAGCTCTAAAGGGACCCAGTACTTC; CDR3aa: CASSSKGTQYF
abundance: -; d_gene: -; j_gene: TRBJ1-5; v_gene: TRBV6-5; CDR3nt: TGTGCCAGCAGACCCGTCGGACGGCTCAATCAGCCCCAGCATTTT; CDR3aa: CASRPVGRLNQPQHF
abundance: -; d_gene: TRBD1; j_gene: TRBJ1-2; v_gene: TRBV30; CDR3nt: TGTGCCTGGAGCGACGGGACAGCGTATGGCTACACCTTC; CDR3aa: CAWSDGTAYGYTF
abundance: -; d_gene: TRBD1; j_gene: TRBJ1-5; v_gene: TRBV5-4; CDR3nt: TGTGCCAGCAGCCTCGACAGGGAAAGTCAGCCCCAGCATTTT; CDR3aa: CASSLDRESQPQHF
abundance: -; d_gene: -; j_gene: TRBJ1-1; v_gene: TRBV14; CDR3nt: TGTGCCAGCAGCCAAGCCCGGGCCGACATCGGGGGAGGCACTGAAGCTTTCTTT; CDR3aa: CASSQARADIGGGTEAFF
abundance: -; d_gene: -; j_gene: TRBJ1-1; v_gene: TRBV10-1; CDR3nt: TGCGCCAGCAGTTCCCACCTGGGGGTGTACTTCGAAGCTTTCTTT; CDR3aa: CASSSHLGVYFEAFF
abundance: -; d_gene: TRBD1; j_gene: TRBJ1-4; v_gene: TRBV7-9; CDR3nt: TGTGCCAGCACTCGAGCGGGACAGGGGAACGAAAAACTGTTTTTT; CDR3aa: CASTRAGQGNEKLFF
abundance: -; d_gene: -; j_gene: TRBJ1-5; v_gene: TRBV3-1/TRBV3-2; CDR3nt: TGTGCCAGCAGCCAAGATCTAGGCCAGCCCCAGCATTTT; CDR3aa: CASSQDLGQPQHF
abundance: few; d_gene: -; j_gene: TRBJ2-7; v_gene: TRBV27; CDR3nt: TGTGCCAGCAGTACGGGACCCGCTAAGGGGGAGCAGTACTTC; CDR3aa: CASSTGPAKGEQYF
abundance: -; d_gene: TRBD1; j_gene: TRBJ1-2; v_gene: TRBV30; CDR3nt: TGTGCCTGGTCTAAGCCAGGGGGTTACACCTTC; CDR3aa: CAWSKPGGYTF
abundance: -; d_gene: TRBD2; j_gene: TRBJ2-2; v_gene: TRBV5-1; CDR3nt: TGCGCCAGCAGCTTGGTCCCCGGGAGGGCGGCCGGGGAGCTGTTTTTT; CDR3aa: CASSLVPGRAAGELFF
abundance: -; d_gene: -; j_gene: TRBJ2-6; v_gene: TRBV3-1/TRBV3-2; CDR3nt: TGTGCCAGCAGCCATGGGGCAGGGGCCAACGTCCTGACTTTC; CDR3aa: CASSHGAGANVLTF
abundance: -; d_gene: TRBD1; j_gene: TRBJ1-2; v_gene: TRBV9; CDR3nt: TGTGCCAGCAGCTCGGGACAGATGAGTGGCTACACCTTC; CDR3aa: CASSSGQMSGYTF
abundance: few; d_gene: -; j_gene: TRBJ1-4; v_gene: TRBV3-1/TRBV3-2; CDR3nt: TGTGCCAGCAGCCCCACACACGCAACTAATGAAAAACTGTTTTTT; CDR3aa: CASSPTHATNEKLFF
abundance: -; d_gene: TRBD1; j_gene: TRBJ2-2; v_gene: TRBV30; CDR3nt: TGTGCCTGGACGAAGGGGGCGACCGGGGAGCTGTTTTTT; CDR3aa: CAWTKGATGELFF
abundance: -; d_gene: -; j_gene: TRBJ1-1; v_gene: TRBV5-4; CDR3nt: TGTGCCAGCAGCGCGCACAGGGACACTGAAGCTTTCTTT; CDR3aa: CASSAHRDTEAFF
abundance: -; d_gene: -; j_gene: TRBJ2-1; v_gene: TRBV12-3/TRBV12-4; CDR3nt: TGTGCCAGCAGTTTAATGGGCCGCGATGAGCAGTTCTTC; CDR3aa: CASSLMGRDEQFF
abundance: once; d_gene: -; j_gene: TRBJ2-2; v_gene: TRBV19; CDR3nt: TGTGCCAGTAATCGACAGGAGGCAGTCACCGGGGAGCTGTTTTTT; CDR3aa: CASNRQEAVTGELFF
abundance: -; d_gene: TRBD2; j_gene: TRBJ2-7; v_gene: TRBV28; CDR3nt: TGTGCCAGCAGTAGGACTAGCGGCCTTCGGAACGAGCAGTACTTC; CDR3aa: CASSRTSGLRNEQYF
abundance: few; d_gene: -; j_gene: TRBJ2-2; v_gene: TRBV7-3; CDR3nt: TGTGCCAGCAGCCCCCTCATTAACACCGGGGAGCTGTTTTTT; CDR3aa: CASSPLINTGELFF
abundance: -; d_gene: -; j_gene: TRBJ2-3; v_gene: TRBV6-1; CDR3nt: TGTGCCAGCAGTGAATCGTTGGCAGGCGGGACGCAGTATTTT; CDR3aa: CASSESLAGGTQYF
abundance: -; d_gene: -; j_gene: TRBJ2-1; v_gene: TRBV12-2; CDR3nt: TGTGCAAGTCGCTTAGCGGGAGGGCCCCACAATGAGCAGTTCTTC; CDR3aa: CASRLAGGPHNEQFF
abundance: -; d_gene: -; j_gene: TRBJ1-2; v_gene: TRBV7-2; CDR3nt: TGTGCCAGCAGCTTAGATGCCGCAGGAACAAACTATGGCTACACCTTC; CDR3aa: CASSLDAAGTNYGYTF
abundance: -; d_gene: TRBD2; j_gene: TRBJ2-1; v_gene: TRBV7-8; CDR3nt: TGTGCCAGCAGAAGCCGATTGACTAGCGGGAGGTTCAGTGAGCAGTTCTTC; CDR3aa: CASRSRLTSGRFSEQFF
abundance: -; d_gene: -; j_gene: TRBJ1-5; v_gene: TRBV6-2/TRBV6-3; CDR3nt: TGTGCCAGCAGTCGAACAGGGCAGGGACAGCCCCAGCATTTT; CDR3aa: CASSRTGQGQPQHF
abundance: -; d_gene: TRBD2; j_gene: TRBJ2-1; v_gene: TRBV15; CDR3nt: TGTGCCACCAGCAGAAAAACTAGCGGCCTTAGGGATGAGCAGTTCTTC; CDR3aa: CATSRKTSGLRDEQFF
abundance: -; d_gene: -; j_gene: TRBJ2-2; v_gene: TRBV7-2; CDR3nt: TGTGCCAGCAGCTTAAAATCCACCGGGGAGCTGTTTTTT; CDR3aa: CASSLKSTGELFF
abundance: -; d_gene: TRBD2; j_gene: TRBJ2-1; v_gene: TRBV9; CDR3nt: TGTGCCAGCAGCGGGGCTAGCGGGAGGTCCTACAATGAGCAGTTCTTC; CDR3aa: CASSGASGRSYNEQFF